This TCR beta chain was documented in a study of long-term antiretroviral therapy in people with HIV. Study context: The study's earliest collections predate the 2015 immediate-ART recommendation by about a decade. Study-wide results and caveats: Data on ART adherence, viral resistance or therapy changes were unavailable.

This was the immunoSEQ v3.0 assay at survey level. Assay: immunoSEQ multiplex PCR; the TCRdb copy retains only in-frame clones and omits some. The sample contains about 9,000 clones, roughly 89% of which appear only once. DNA was extracted from roughly 1-10 million thawed cryopreserved PBMC. Concerning this clone itself: The antigen remains unidentified.

CDR1 and CDR2 from the germline V gene are SEHNR and FQNEAQ (reference sequence). Trimming removed 1 base at V and 3 bases at J, with 6 bases between. The CDR3 has 13 residues. Sequences were derived from unsorted PBMCs, sampled 0.3 years before starting antiretroviral therapy. The source of this sequence is a man aged 25 to 40 with HIV. The chain employs TRBV7-9 and TRBJ1-1, with D possibly being TRBD1 (6 bases). The CDR3 spells CASSLEGDTEAFF. The CDR3 DNA is TGTGCCAGCAGCTTAGAGGGGGACACTGAAGCTTTCTTT.